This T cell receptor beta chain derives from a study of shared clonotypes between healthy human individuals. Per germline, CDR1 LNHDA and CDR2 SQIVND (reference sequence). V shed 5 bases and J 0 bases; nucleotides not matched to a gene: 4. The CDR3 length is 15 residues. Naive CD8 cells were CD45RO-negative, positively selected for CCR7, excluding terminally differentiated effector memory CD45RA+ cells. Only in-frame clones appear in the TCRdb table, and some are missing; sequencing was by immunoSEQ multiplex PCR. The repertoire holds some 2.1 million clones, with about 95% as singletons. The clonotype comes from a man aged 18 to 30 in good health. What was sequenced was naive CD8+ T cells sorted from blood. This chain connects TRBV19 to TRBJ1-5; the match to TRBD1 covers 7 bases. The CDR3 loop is CASSPWDSSNQPQHF. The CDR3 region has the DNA TGTGCCAGTAGTCCCTGGGACAGTAGCAATCAGCCCCAGCATTTT. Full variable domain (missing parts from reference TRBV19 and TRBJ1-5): DGGITQSPKYLFRKEGQNVTLSCEQNLNHDAMYWYRQDPGQGLRLIYYSQIVNDFQKGDIAEGYSVSREKKESFPLTVTSAQKNPTAFYLCASSPWDSSNQPQHFGDGTRLSIL.